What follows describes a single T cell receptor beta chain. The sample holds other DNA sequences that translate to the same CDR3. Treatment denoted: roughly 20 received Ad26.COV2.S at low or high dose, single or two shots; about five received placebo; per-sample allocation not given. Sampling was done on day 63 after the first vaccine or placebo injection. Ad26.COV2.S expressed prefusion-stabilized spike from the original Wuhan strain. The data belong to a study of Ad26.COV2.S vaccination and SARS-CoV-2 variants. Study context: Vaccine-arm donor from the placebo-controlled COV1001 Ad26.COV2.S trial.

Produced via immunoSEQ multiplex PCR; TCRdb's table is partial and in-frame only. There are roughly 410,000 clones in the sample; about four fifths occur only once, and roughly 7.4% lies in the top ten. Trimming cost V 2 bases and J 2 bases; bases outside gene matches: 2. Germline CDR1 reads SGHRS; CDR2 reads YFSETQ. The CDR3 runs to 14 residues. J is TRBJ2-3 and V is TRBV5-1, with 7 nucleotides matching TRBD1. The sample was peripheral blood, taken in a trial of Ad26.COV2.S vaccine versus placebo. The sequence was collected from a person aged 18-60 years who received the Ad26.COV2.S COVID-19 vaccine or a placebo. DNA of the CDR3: TGCGCCAGCAGCTTAGGGACAGCCACAGATACGCAGTATTTT. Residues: CASSLGTATDTQYF.